Each of the 17 T cell receptor beta chains below was sequenced from the same sample in a study of blood T cells in healthy people across ages. The second PCR ran 7 to 11 cycles with a sample-barcoded 5' primer and J-beta primers. MiXCR, run by TCRdb on the 5' RACE reads, gives a single entry per CDR3 protein. The data show 630,000 or so distinct CDR3 sequences, roughly 31% seen once. The specimen was blood. These receptors all come from an elderly woman in good health.

This clonotype was detected only once. The chain uses TRBV5-1 and TRBJ1-1; D ambiguous. The CDR3 spans 13 residues. With 2 bases removed from V and 4 bases from J, the gap between germline ends came to 9 bases. Germline-derived CDR1 and CDR2 are SGHRS and YFSETQ. The CDR3 coding sequence is TGCGCCAGCAGCTTCGGAGAGGGCACTGAAGCTTTCTTT. Protein: CASSFGEGTEAFF.

Ten or more counts support this clonotype. V and J are TRBV18 and TRBJ1-2; no firm D call. The germline V gene has CDR1 KGHSH and CDR2 LQKENI. The ends were cut back, 0 bases at V and 4 bases at J, with 15 bases in the middle. The CDR3 sequence is 16 residues long. The CDR3 loop is CASSPPDLLIGYGYTF. For the CDR3, the DNA is TGTGCCAGCTCACCACCGGATCTACTCATCGGCTATGGCTACACCTTC.

This chain connects TRBV19 to TRBJ2-3; 8 bases map to TRBD1. V lost 6 bases and J lost 2; bases outside the gene matches: 7. This CDR3 has 15 amino acids. From germline, CDR1 is LNHDA and CDR2 SQIVND (reference sequence). This CDR3 is CASSRGGQDTDTQYF. In nucleotides, the CDR3 is TGTGCCAGTAGCCGAGGGGGACAGGACACAGATACGCAGTATTTT.

In its sample, this clonotype was seen a few times. The rearrangement joins TRBV28 to TRBJ1-2, with D possibly being TRBD1 (6 bases). This CDR3 has 13 residues. The V end lost 7 bases, the J end lost 6 bases, and 15 bases lay between the germline ends. The germline CDR1 and CDR2 sequences are MDHEN and SYDVKM. CDR3 bases: TGTGCCAGCACAAACGACAGGTGGAATGGCTACACCTTC. Its protein product is CASTNDRWNGYTF.

This clonotype was seen only a few times. V and J are TRBV4-3 and TRBJ1-4; 7 bases match TRBD1. CDR3 length equals 15 residues. CDR1 LGHNA and CDR2 YSLEER come from the germline V gene. V lost 0 bases, J lost 8 bases, and 6 bases stayed unmatched. In DNA, the CDR3 is TGCGCCAGCAGCCAAGAGGCGAGGGGGCGGGAAAAACTGTTTTTT. This sequence encodes CASSQEARGREKLFF.

Regarding this clonotype: This sequence may be a read error, since a much larger clone differs from it by one base. V and J are TRBV7-3 and TRBJ2-5; no clear D. Per the germline V gene, CDR1 is SGHTA and CDR2 is FQGTGA. The CDR3 runs to 13 residues. Trimming shortened V by 5 bases and J by 11 bases, and 18 bases separated the two germline ends. The CDR3 reads CASSAVVIGEQYF. DNA for the CDR3: TGTGCCAGCAGCGCCGTTGTAATTGGTGAGCAGTACTTC.

In its sample, this clonotype was seen many times. V is TRBV5-1 and J is TRBJ2-7; 7 nucleotides match TRBD2. Germline V lookup: CDR1 SGHRS, CDR2 YFSETQ. The length of the CDR3 is 11 residues. With 7 bases clipped from V and 2 bases from J, the junction kept 0 bases outside the gene matches. The CDR3 nucleotides read TGCGCCAGCGGGACTACCTACGAGCAGTACTTC. Its protein is CASGTTYEQYF.

The J gene is TRBJ1-5, the V gene TRBV30, with no clear D. The germline CDR1 and CDR2 sequences are GTSNPN and SVGIG (reference sequence). The V end was cut by 0 bases, the J end by 3 bases, with 9 bases between. The CDR3 length is 14 residues. This CDR3 is CAWSVLGINQPQHF. CDR3 DNA: TGTGCCTGGAGTGTCCTGGGGATCAATCAGCCCCAGCATTTT.

The chain has TRBV25-1 and TRBJ2-1, with unresolved D. The V end was cut by 1 base, the J end by 8 bases, with 9 bases between. The CDR3 runs to 13 residues. Germline loops: CDR1 MGHDK, CDR2 SYGVNS. For the CDR3, the DNA is TGTGCCAGCAGTGAATTTGGGCTATATGAGCAGTTCTTC. Its protein is CASSEFGLYEQFF.

This clonotype was counted at least ten times. This may stem from a read error, because a much larger clone lies one nucleotide away. The chain couples TRBV15 to TRBJ2-7; a possible D gene is TRBD2 (6 bases). There are 14 residues in the CDR3. From germline, CDR1 is LNHNV and CDR2 YYDKDF (reference sequence). V dropped 6 bases and J dropped 7 bases, with 19 bases sitting between them. This CDR3 is CATSPAGSSNEQYF. In nucleotides, the CDR3 is TGTGCCACCAGTCCGGCGGGGTCCTCCAATGAGCAGTACTTC. The variable domain in full, with the rest retrieved from reference TRBV15 and TRBJ2-7, is DAMVIQNPRYQVTQFGKPVTLSCSQTLNHNVMYWYQQKSSQAPKLLFHYYDKDFNNEADTPDNFQSRRPNTSFCFLDIRSPGLGDTAMYLCATSPAGSSNEQYFGPGTRLTVT.

The genes are TRBV3-1 and TRBJ1-5, with D maybe TRBD1 (6 bases). The CDR3 is 16 residues long. The germline CDR1 and CDR2 sequences are LGHDT and YNNKEL (reference sequence). V was pared by 2 bases and J by 4 bases, with 15 bases between. The CDR3 spells CASSQKPSGVNQPQHF. The DNA of the CDR3 is TGTGCCAGCAGCCAAAAGCCGTCAGGGGTGAATCAGCCCCAGCATTTT. Drawing the rest from reference TRBV3-1 and TRBJ1-5, the complete variable domain is DTAVSQTPKYLVTQMGNDKSIKCEQNLGHDTMYWYKQDSKKFLKIMFSYNNKELIINETVPNRFSPKSPDKAHLNLHINSLELGDSAVYFCASSQKPSGVNQPQHFGDGTRLSIL.

This clonotype was counted many times. This chain joins TRBV7-2 and TRBJ2-3; D not resolved. The CDR3 extends over 12 amino acids. V gave up 4 bases and J gave up 5 bases, with 7 bases separating them. The germline V gene has CDR1 SGHTA and CDR2 FQGNSA. The CDR3 here is CASSSLGDTQYF. CDR3 DNA sequence: TGTGCCAGCAGCTCTCTAGGAGATACGCAGTATTTT.

This clonotype was seen more than once but under ten times. A clone one base away is much larger, so this may be a read error. The rearrangement joins TRBV21-1 to TRBJ2-5. TRBV21-1 is classified as a pseudogene. CDR3 length: 16 residues. The CDR3 region has the DNA TGTGCCAGCAGCAAAAGCTCACGGATGCGGCAAGAGACCCAGTACTTC. Translating it yields CASSKSSRMRQETQYF.

The chain has TRBV6-1 and TRBJ1-4; D is uncertain. V was shortened by 2 bases and J by 11 bases, with 9 bases between the two germline ends. From germline, CDR1 is MNHNS and CDR2 SASEGT. The CDR3 loop spans 12 amino acids. The CDR3, as DNA: TGTGCCAGCAGTGAATCAGAATGGAAACTGTTTTTT. It translates to CASSESEWKLFF.

A remark on this clonotype: A read error is possible here, since a much larger clone lies one base away. The CDR3 loop is CASIPTHGGPCEQYF. CDR3 coding DNA: TGTGCCAGCATTCCCACGCATGGGGGGCCCTGCGAGCAGTACTTC. J is TRBJ2-5 and V is TRBV6-1; D might be TRBD1 or TRBD2, each matching 6 bases. The end of the DNA aligns better with TRBJ2-7, so the J call may be wrong. The CDR3 is 15 residues long. Per germline, CDR1 MNHNS and CDR2 SASEGT.

This chain links TRBV2 with TRBJ2-3; 8 bases are shared with TRBD2. The V and J ends lost 6 bases and 9 bases, in that order; junction bases with no gene match: 11. This CDR3 is 14 amino acids long. The germline V gene encodes CDR1 SNHLY and CDR2 FYNNEI. In DNA form, the CDR3 reads TGTGCCAGCAGCCGACCTACTAGCGGTACGACGCAGTATTTT. It encodes CASSRPTSGTTQYF. Together with reference TRBV2 and TRBJ2-3, the CDR3 gives the full variable domain: EPEVTQTPSHQVTQMGQEVILRCVPISNHLYFYWYRQILGQKVEFLVSFYNNEISEKSEIFDDQFSVERPDGSNFTLKIRSTKLEDSAMYFCASSRPTSGTTQYFGPGTRLTVL.

J is TRBJ2-2 and V is TRBV9; D not certain. The germline CDR1 and CDR2 sequences are SGDLS and YYNGEE. V lost 0 bases and J lost 6, with 6 bases in between. The CDR3 has 13 amino acids. The CDR3 nucleotides read TGTGCCAGCAGCGTAGGGGATTCCGGGGAGCTGTTTTTT. Amino acids: CASSVGDSGELFF.